A selection of T cell receptor beta chains follows, all from one sample in a study of blood T cell repertoires in COVID-19. Profiled with immunoSEQ multiplex PCR; TCRdb holds only in-frame clones, not every one. The sample lists under 200,000 clones, roughly 87% occurring once. What was sequenced was PBMCs or T cells enriched from blood (not recorded which). These receptor sequences come from a woman aged 50 to 65 who had recovered from COVID-19. The CDR3 runs from the conserved cysteine through the conserved F or W. D genes are given only for firm matches. Where a row states a size, it is once, few, many or the class of an expanded clone; other rows omit it.

v_call	j_call	clone_size	d_call	cdr3_aa	cdr3_nt
TRBV11-2	TRBJ2-3	NA	TRBD2	CASSLVLAGGTRADTQYF	TGTGCCAGCAGCTTAGTTCTAGCGGGAGGTACCCGAGCAGATACGCAGTATTTT
TRBV27	TRBJ1-1	NA	NA	CASSLNWRTEAFF	TGTGCCAGCAGTTTGAACTGGAGGACTGAAGCTTTCTTT
TRBV5-4	TRBJ2-1	NA	TRBD2	CASSKLAGGPFNEQFF	TGTGCCAGCAGCAAACTAGCGGGAGGGCCGTTCAATGAGCAGTTCTTC
TRBV2	TRBJ1-1	NA	NA	CASSKQVNTEAFF	TGTGCCAGCAGTAAACAGGTGAACACTGAAGCTTTCTTT
TRBV27	TRBJ2-1	NA	TRBD2	CASSRLAGYEQFF	TGTGCCAGCAGCCGACTAGCGGGATATGAGCAGTTCTTC
TRBV11-2	TRBJ2-5	NA	NA	CASSLGSSQLERGETQYF	TGTGCCAGCAGCTTAGGATCGAGCCAACTAGAGCGAGGGGAGACCCAGTACTTC
TRBV4-3	TRBJ1-1	NA	TRBD1	CASSTSTGLTTEAFF	TGCGCCAGCAGCACTTCGACAGGGTTGACCACTGAAGCTTTCTTT
TRBV5-1	TRBJ2-7	NA	TRBD2	CASSLLQTSGLPYEQYF	TGCGCCAGCAGCCTGCTCCAGACTAGCGGGCTTCCCTACGAGCAGTACTTC
TRBV15	TRBJ1-4	NA	TRBD1	CATSRLTGDEKLFF	TGTGCCACCAGCAGACTTACAGGGGACGAAAAACTGTTTTTT
TRBV28	TRBJ2-3	NA	TRBD2	CASSDPRGENTDTQYF	TGTGCCAGCAGTGACCCTCGGGGGGAGAACACAGATACGCAGTATTTT
TRBV9	TRBJ2-1	once	TRBD2	CASSGIAGGSNEQFF	TGTGCCAGCAGCGGAATAGCGGGAGGGTCCAATGAGCAGTTCTTC
TRBV11-3	TRBJ2-1	NA	TRBD1	CASSLSGTGGYNEQFF	TGTGCCAGCAGCCTAAGCGGGACAGGGGGCTACAATGAGCAGTTCTTC
TRBV5-1	TRBJ2-2	NA	NA	CASARRGNTGELFF	TGCGCCAGCGCGCGAAGGGGGAACACCGGGGAGCTGTTTTTT
TRBV7-9	TRBJ2-5	NA	TRBD2	CASSLGGTSQETQYF	TGTGCCAGCAGCTTAGGAGGGACTAGTCAAGAGACCCAGTACTTC
TRBV7-6	TRBJ2-7	NA	TRBD2	CASSPGLAGPGREQYF	TGTGCCAGCAGCCCAGGACTAGCGGGTCCGGGCCGTGAGCAGTACTTC
TRBV5-4	TRBJ2-3	NA	TRBD2	CASSLAGLGLAVTDTQYF	TGTGCCAGCAGCTTGGCGGGCCTCGGACTAGCGGTCACAGATACGCAGTATTTT
TRBV2	TRBJ2-3	NA	NA	CASRGGDTQYF	TGTGCCAGCAGAGGGGGAGATACGCAGTATTTT
TRBV9	TRBJ2-7	NA	NA	CASSPRGGGDYEQYF	TGTGCCAGCAGCCCCAGGGGAGGGGGTGACTACGAGCAGTACTTC
TRBV5-1	TRBJ2-7	NA	TRBD1	CASRRPTDRGSKGEQYF	TGCGCCAGCAGACGGCCGACTGACAGGGGTTCTAAGGGCGAGCAGTACTTC
TRBV6-5	TRBJ1-1	NA	TRBD1	CASSLQGYTEAFF	TGTGCCAGCAGCTTACAGGGGTACACTGAAGCTTTCTTT
TRBV5-6	TRBJ2-7	NA	TRBD1	CASSALGQGARLVGEQYF	TGTGCCAGCAGCGCCTTGGGACAGGGGGCGCGGTTAGTCGGCGAGCAGTACTTC
TRBV5-1	TRBJ1-1	NA	NA	CASSRGGGDTEAFF	TGCGCCAGCAGCCGCGGGGGTGGCGACACTGAAGCTTTCTTT
TRBV7-2	TRBJ2-7	few	NA	CASSSDSHSYEQYF	TGTGCCAGCAGCTCCGACAGCCACTCCTACGAGCAGTACTTC
TRBV7-2	TRBJ2-1	NA	TRBD2	CASSSGLAGEQFF	TGTGCCAGCAGCTCGGGACTAGCGGGAGAGCAGTTCTTC
TRBV11-2	TRBJ2-2	NA	NA	CASSRGLLSTGELFF	TGTGCCAGCAGCCGGGGACTGTTAAGCACCGGGGAGCTGTTTTTT
TRBV4-1	TRBJ2-7	NA	NA	CASRIHPSRGTYEQYF	TGCGCCAGCAGAATACATCCCAGCAGGGGCACCTACGAGCAGTACTTC
TRBV5-4	TRBJ2-3	few	TRBD1	CASSLGGQGWDTQYF	TGTGCCAGCAGCTTGGGGGGACAGGGGTGGGATACGCAGTATTTT
TRBV30	TRBJ2-1	once	NA	CAWRRSSSYNEQFF	TGTGCCTGGAGACGGAGTAGCTCCTACAATGAGCAGTTCTTC
TRBV7-8	TRBJ1-6	NA	TRBD1	CASSSRTGENSPLHF	TGTGCCAGCAGCTCCCGGACAGGGGAGAATTCACCCCTCCACTTT
TRBV5-1	TRBJ1-2	NA	NA	CASSPLGQSYGYTF	TGCGCCAGCAGCCCCCTTGGACAGTCCTATGGCTACACCTTC
TRBV4-1	TRBJ2-1	NA	TRBD2	CASSYRTSGMDGSYNEQFF	TGCGCCAGCAGCTATAGGACTAGCGGGATGGATGGGTCCTACAATGAGCAGTTCTTC
TRBV7-8	TRBJ2-1	NA	TRBD2	CASSSIAGGKYNEQFF	TGTGCCAGCAGCTCTATAGCGGGAGGGAAGTACAATGAGCAGTTCTTC
TRBV28	TRBJ1-2	NA	NA	CASSLTGIRLHYGYTF	TGTGCCAGCAGTTTAACAGGGATCAGACTCCACTATGGCTACACCTTC
TRBV24-1	TRBJ1-5	NA	TRBD1	CATSGQGHNQPQHF	TGTGCCACCAGTGGACAGGGGCACAATCAGCCCCAGCATTTT
TRBV6-5	TRBJ2-1	NA	NA	CASSYLAVEGEQFF	TGTGCCAGCAGTTACTTAGCGGTGGAAGGTGAGCAGTTCTTC
TRBV20-1	TRBJ1-1	NA	NA	CSASDGARGTEAFF	TGCAGTGCTAGTGATGGAGCCCGGGGCACTGAAGCTTTCTTT
TRBV6-2/TRBV6-3	TRBJ1-5	NA	TRBD1	CASSRGQGVPQPQHF	TGTGCCAGCAGTCGCGGACAGGGAGTCCCTCAGCCCCAGCATTTT
TRBV10-2	TRBJ2-5	NA	TRBD2	CASSEPAGGSETQYF	TGCGCCAGCAGTGAGCCAGCGGGAGGATCTGAGACCCAGTACTTC
TRBV3-1/TRBV3-2	TRBJ1-1	NA	NA	CASTNRAPNTEAFF	TGTGCCAGCACCAACAGGGCCCCGAACACTGAAGCTTTCTTT
TRBV13	TRBJ2-3	NA	TRBD2	CASSPRTSGYTDTQYF	TGTGCCAGCAGCCCCAGGACTAGCGGGTACACAGATACGCAGTATTTT
TRBV2	TRBJ1-2	NA	NA	CASSEGRGPTNYGYTF	TGTGCCAGCAGTGAAGGTCGAGGCCCTACTAACTATGGCTACACCTTC
TRBV7-2	TRBJ2-1	NA	NA	CASSLGSGSINNEQFF	TGTGCCAGCAGCTTAGGTAGTGGGAGTATCAACAATGAGCAGTTCTTC
TRBV7-8	TRBJ1-5	NA	TRBD1	CASSFDRENQPQHF	TGTGCCAGCAGCTTTGACAGGGAAAATCAGCCCCAGCATTTT
TRBV6-5	TRBJ1-1	NA	TRBD1	CATKTGANTEAFF	TGTGCCACCAAGACAGGGGCGAACACTGAAGCTTTCTTT
TRBV5-6	TRBJ1-5	few	TRBD1	CASSLGGWTGDQPQHF	TGTGCCAGCAGCTTGGGGGGATGGACAGGGGATCAGCCCCAGCATTTT
TRBV5-1	TRBJ2-5	NA	TRBD2	CASSLAGLAGGGAETQYF	TGCGCCAGCAGCTTGGCGGGACTAGCGGGAGGCGGGGCTGAGACCCAGTACTTC
TRBV28	TRBJ2-5	NA	NA	CASSESSGQETQYF	TGTGCCAGCAGTGAGTCATCGGGCCAAGAGACCCAGTACTTC
TRBV7-2	TRBJ2-5	NA	NA	CASKGSSGAWETQYF	TGTGCCAGCAAGGGCAGTTCGGGAGCATGGGAGACCCAGTACTTC
TRBV5-1	TRBJ1-3	NA	NA	CASSLGDSGNTIYF	TGCGCCAGCAGCTTGGGCGACTCTGGAAACACCATATATTTT
TRBV15	TRBJ1-1	NA	TRBD1	CATSRDLEQGSWTEAFF	TGTGCCACCAGCAGAGATTTGGAACAGGGGTCGTGGACTGAAGCTTTCTTT
TRBV19	TRBJ2-7	NA	NA	CASRDGKAYEQYF	TGTGCCAGTAGGGACGGGAAAGCCTACGAGCAGTACTTC
TRBV24-1	TRBJ2-1	few	TRBD1	CATSDDTGGYNEQFF	TGTGCCACCAGTGATGACACAGGGGGATACAATGAGCAGTTCTTC
TRBV14	TRBJ2-1	once	TRBD2	CASRGLAGKYNEQFF	TGTGCCAGCAGGGGACTAGCGGGAAAGTACAATGAGCAGTTCTTC
TRBV6-6	TRBJ1-6	NA	TRBD1	CASREGAGGSPLHF	TGTGCCAGCAGGGAGGGGGCCGGGGGTTCACCCCTCCACTTT
TRBV2	TRBJ2-1	many	NA	CASEVRGEQFF	TGTGCCAGCGAGGTACGCGGTGAGCAGTTCTTC